What follows are 14 T cell receptor beta chains derived from one specimen sequenced in a study of post-analysis software for immune sequencing data. Unique molecular identifiers had been added to the TCR beta cDNA libraries. From the PCR reads, TCRdb called clonotypes with MiXCR, one entry per CDR3 protein. This sample has under 650,000 distinct CDR3 sequences, with roughly 46% found just once. Their antigens are not known. General study points: Patients showed TRBV5-6, TRBV5-1 and TRBV20-1 among five TRBV segments more frequent than in controls.

The sample taken for sequencing was blood. Every receptor here comes from a girl between 10 and 17 years old with multiple sclerosis.

V gene TRBV29-1 combines with J gene TRBJ2-1; 7 bases align to TRBD1. The germline CDR1 and CDR2 sequences are SQVTM and ANQGSEA. The CDR3 totals 13 residues. Trimming removed 8 bases from V and 10 bases from J; junction bases left unmatched: 14. The DNA for the CDR3 is TGCAGCACAGAGATTACCCGGGACAGAGAGCAGTTCTTC. This translates into CSTEITRDREQFF.

The J gene is TRBJ1-1, the V gene TRBV3-1, with a possible D match to TRBD1 (6 bases). The V and J ends lost 4 bases and 4 bases respectively, with 13 bases between them. CDR3 size: 14 residues. Germline V CDR1 and CDR2: LGHDT, YNNKEL (reference sequence). CDR3 in DNA: TGTGCCAGCAGCCGTTTTACAGGGAGCACTGAAGCTTTCTTT. This encodes CASSRFTGSTEAFF.

V usage is TRBV2 and J usage is TRBJ1-1; D is ambiguous. Trimming pared 2 bases from V and 4 bases from J, leaving 11 bases between. The germline gives CDR1 SNHLY, CDR2 FYNNEI. The length of the CDR3 is 14 residues. CDR3 nucleotides: TGTGCCAGCAGTGAAAGAGGGATGAGCACTGAAGCTTTCTTT. Its protein product is CASSERGMSTEAFF.

The genes are TRBV5-1 and TRBJ2-1; D unclear. CDR1 is SGHRS and CDR2 is YFSETQ in the germline V gene. Trimming shortened V by 5 bases and J by 10 bases, and 16 bases separated the two germline ends. CDR3 length: 13 residues. The CDR3 sequence: CASRLTPGGEQFF. In DNA form, the CDR3 reads TGCGCCAGCAGATTAACCCCCGGTGGCGAGCAGTTCTTC. Full variable domain (missing parts from reference TRBV5-1 and TRBJ2-1): KAGVTQTPRYLIKTRGQQVTLSCSPISGHRSVSWYQQTPGQGLQFLFEYFSETQRNKGNFPGRFSGRQFSNSRSEMNVSTLELGDSALYLCASRLTPGGEQFFGPGTRLTVL.

This chain connects TRBV7-2 to TRBJ2-2; tentatively, D is TRBD1 (5 bases). The CDR3 runs 14 residues. Germline CDR1 reads SGHTA; CDR2 reads FQGNSA. The V end lost 4 bases, the J end lost 3 bases, and 9 bases lay between the germline ends. The CDR3 protein is CASSSDTYTGELFF. The DNA of the CDR3 is TGTGCCAGCAGCTCGGACACTTACACCGGGGAGCTGTTTTTT.

This clonotype was seen more than once but under ten times. The CDR3 region is CASSLVAGGMGEQFF. In nucleotides, the CDR3 is TGCGCCAGCAGCTTGGTAGCGGGAGGGATGGGTGAGCAGTTCTTC. The gene calls are TRBV5-1 and TRBJ2-1; 11 bases align to TRBD2. With V trimmed by 0 bases and J by 9 bases, 5 bases remained unmatched. The CDR3 has 15 residues. Germline CDR1 SGHRS, CDR2 YFSETQ. The full variable domain, its missing parts supplied by reference TRBV5-1 and TRBJ2-1, is KAGVTQTPRYLIKTRGQQVTLSCSPISGHRSVSWYQQTPGQGLQFLFEYFSETQRNKGNFPGRFSGRQFSNSRSEMNVSTLELGDSALYLCASSLVAGGMGEQFFGPGTRLTVL.

This clonotype turned up a few times. J is TRBJ2-7 and V is TRBV7-9; D may be TRBD2 (7 bases). This CDR3 comprises 14 residues. V was shortened by 5 bases and J by 4 bases, with 15 bases between the two germline ends. In germline, CDR1 is SEHNR, CDR2 FQNEAQ (reference sequence). The CDR3 protein is CASSLRGGGYEQYF. Written as DNA, the CDR3 is TGTGCCAGCAGCCTCCGAGGGGGGGGATACGAGCAGTACTTC. The complete variable domain, with remaining parts taken from reference TRBV7-9 and TRBJ2-7, reads DTGVSQNPRHKITKRGQNVTFRCDPISEHNRLYWYRQTLGQGPEFLTYFQNEAQLEKSRLLSDRFSAERPKGSFSTLEIQRTEQGDSAMYLCASSLRGGGYEQYFGPGTRLTVT.

In this sample, this clonotype turned up a few times. This sequence joins TRBV12-3 or TRBV12-4 and TRBJ2-1; D remains ambiguous. The CDR3 has 10 residues. The V and J ends lost 8 bases and 7 bases respectively, with 6 bases between them. This chain's CDR3 is CASARNEQFF. The CDR3 nucleotides read TGTGCCAGCGCCCGGAATGAGCAGTTCTTC.

The genes are TRBV4-1 and TRBJ2-7, with D tentatively TRBD2 (6 bases). Trimming took 0 bases from V and 2 from J, leaving 11 bases between them. The CDR3 is 15 amino acids. Looked up from germline, CDR1 is MGHRA and CDR2 is YSYEKL. Here the CDR3 DNA reads TGCGCCAGCAGCCAAGAGGGGGGAGGCCCCTACGAGCAGTACTTC. Its translation is CASSQEGGGPYEQYF.

This chain joins TRBV29-1 and TRBJ1-2, with TRBD1 identical over 9 bases. Germline V gene sequence: CDR1 SQVTM, CDR2 ANQGSEA. J gave up 4 bases and V 7 bases, and 4 bases lay outside the gene matches. CDR3 length equals 12 residues. In DNA, the CDR3 is TGCAGCGCCGACAGGGGGAGCTATGGCTACACCTTC. It codes for CSADRGSYGYTF.

The chain links TRBV12-3 or TRBV12-4 to TRBJ2-7, with D unclear. V shed 3 bases and J shed 6 bases, with 6 bases lying between them. The CDR3 sequence is 11 residues long. The CDR3 DNA reads as TGTGCCAGCAGTTTGAAATTCGAGCAGTACTTC. This gives the protein CASSLKFEQYF.

The gene calls are TRBV6-1 and TRBJ2-4, with 9 bases lining up with TRBD2. V gave up 5 bases and J gave up 13 bases; unmatched junction bases: 9. CDR3 length equals 13 residues. From germline, CDR1 is MNHNS and CDR2 SASEGT. This chain's CDR3 is CASSTVAGVEQYF. In DNA, the CDR3 is TGTGCCAGCAGTACGGTAGCGGGGGTTGAGCAGTACTTC.

The sample holds a few counts of this clonotype. This chain joins TRBV29-1 and TRBJ1-3; a weak D match, TRBD1 (6 bases). Trimming left V 2 bases short and J 7 bases short, with 12 bases between. The CDR3 length is 13 residues. CDR1 is SQVTM, CDR2 ANQGSEA, per germline. The CDR3 loop reads CSVEYKRGNTIYF. CDR3 DNA: TGCAGCGTTGAATATAAGAGGGGGAACACCATATATTTT.

The rearrangement uses TRBV7-2 and TRBJ1-1, with no clear D. V was clipped by 6 bases and J by 4 bases, with 9 bases between them. CDR3 length: 12 amino acids. Germline V lookup: CDR1 SGHTA, CDR2 FQGNSA. For the CDR3, the DNA is TGTGCCAGCAGAGGGAGAGCCACTGAAGCTTTCTTT. It yields the protein CASRGRATEAFF.